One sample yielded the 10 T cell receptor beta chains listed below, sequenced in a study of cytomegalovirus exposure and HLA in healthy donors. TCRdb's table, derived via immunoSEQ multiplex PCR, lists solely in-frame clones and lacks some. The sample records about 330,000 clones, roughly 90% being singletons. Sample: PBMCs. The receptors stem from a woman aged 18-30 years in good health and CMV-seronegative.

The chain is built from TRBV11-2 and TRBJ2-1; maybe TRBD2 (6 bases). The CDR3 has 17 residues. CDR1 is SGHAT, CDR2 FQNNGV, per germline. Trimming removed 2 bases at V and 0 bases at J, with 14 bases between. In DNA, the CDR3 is TGTGCCAGCAGCTTACTAGGAGGGCGTAGCTCCTACAATGAGCAGTTCTTC. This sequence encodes CASSLLGGRSSYNEQFF.

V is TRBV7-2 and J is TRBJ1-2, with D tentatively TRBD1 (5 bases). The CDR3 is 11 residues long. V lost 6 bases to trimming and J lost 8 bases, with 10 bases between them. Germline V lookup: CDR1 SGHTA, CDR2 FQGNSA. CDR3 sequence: CASRGLFGYTF. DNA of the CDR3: TGTGCCAGCAGGGGGCTATTCGGCTACACCTTC.

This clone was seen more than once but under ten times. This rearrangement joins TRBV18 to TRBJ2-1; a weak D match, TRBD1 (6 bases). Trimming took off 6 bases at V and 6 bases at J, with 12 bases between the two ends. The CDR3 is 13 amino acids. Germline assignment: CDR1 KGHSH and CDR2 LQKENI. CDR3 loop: CASSDRGGNEQFF. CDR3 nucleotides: TGTGCCAGCTCCGACAGAGGGGGCAATGAGCAGTTCTTC.

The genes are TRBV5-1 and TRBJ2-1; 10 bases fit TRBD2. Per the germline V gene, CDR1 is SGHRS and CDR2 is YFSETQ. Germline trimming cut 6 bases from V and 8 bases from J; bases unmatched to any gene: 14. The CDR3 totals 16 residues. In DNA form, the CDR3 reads TGCGCCAGCAATATGGGGCTAGCGGGAGCGGCTCATGAGCAGTTCTTC. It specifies CASNMGLAGAAHEQFF.

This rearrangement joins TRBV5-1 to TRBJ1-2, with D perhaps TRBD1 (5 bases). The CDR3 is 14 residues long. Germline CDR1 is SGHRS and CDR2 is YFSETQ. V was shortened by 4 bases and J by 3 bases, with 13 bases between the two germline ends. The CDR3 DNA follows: TGCGCCAGCAGCCCGGATGGACAAGACTATGGCTACACCTTC. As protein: CASSPDGQDYGYTF.

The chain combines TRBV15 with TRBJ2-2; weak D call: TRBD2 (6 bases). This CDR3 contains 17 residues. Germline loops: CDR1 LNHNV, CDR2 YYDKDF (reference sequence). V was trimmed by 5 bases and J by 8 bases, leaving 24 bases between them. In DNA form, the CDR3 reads TGTGCCACCAGCCTTCGTGCGGGGAAGCTAGCTGCTGGGGAGCTGTTTTTT. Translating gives CATSLRAGKLAAGELFF.

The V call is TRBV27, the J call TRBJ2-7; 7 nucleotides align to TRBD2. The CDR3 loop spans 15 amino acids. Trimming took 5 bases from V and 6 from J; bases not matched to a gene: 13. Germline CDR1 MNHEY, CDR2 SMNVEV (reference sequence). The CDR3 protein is CASSPQAGTEVEQYF. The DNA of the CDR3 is TGTGCCAGCAGTCCGCAAGCGGGGACTGAAGTCGAGCAGTACTTC.

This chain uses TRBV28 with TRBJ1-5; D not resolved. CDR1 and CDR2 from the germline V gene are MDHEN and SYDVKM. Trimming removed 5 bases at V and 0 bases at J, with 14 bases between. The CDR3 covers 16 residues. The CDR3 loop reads CASSPPLGSSNQPQHF. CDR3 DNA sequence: TGTGCCAGCAGTCCTCCGTTGGGCAGTAGCAATCAGCCCCAGCATTTT.

CDR3 nucleotides: TGTGCCAGCAGTGAACAGGGCCTCTCTAACTATGGCTACACCTTC. As protein: CASSEQGLSNYGYTF. J is TRBJ1-2 and V is TRBV2; D might be TRBD1 (5 bases). V shed 2 bases and J shed 0 bases, with 10 bases lying between them. Germline V gene data show CDR1 as SNHLY and CDR2 as FYNNEI. The CDR3 spans 15 residues.

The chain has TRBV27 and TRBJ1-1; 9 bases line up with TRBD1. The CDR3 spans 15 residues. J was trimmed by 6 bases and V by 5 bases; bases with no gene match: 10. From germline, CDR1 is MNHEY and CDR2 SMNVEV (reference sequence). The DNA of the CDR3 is TGTGCCAGCAGTCCCCAACAGGGGGCGCATTCTGAAGCTTTCTTT. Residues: CASSPQQGAHSEAFF.